Described below is a single TCR beta chain sequence and its context. Germline CDR1 LNHDA, CDR2 SQIVND (reference sequence). Germline trimming cut 6 bases from V and 2 bases from J; bases unmatched to any gene: 7. CDR3 length: 15 amino acids. Across about two dozen US areas, participants ranged in age from 18 to 89 years. This entry belongs to a study of blood T cell repertoires in COVID-19. Looking at the study overall: Sources were T cells, B-cell-depleted T cells, or PBMCs; the material itself was cDNA or gDNA.

The protocol was immunoSEQ multiplex PCR, while the TCRdb copy is restricted to in-frame clones and leaves out a portion. Of around 200,000 clones listed, approximately 84% are singletons. This sequence originates from a woman aged 25-40 years who had recovered from COVID-19. Sequenced: PBMCs or T cells enriched from blood (not recorded which). J is TRBJ2-5 and V is TRBV19, with 9 bases identical to TRBD1. The CDR3, as DNA: TGTGCCAGTAGCCCCGCCGGGACAGGGCAAGAGACCCAGTACTTC. Its translation is CASSPAGTGQETQYF.